This is a list of T cell receptor beta chains from one sample in a study of control samples from healthy donors and cancer patients. Sequenced by immunoSEQ multiplex PCR; TCRdb stores in-frame clones only, minus some. The sample shows about 60,000 clones, roughly 90% of them seen only once. Material: PBMCs. These receptors all stem from a man between 35 and 55 years old with colorectal cancer. Both conserved end residues are part of each CDR3. Each record gives: V gene, clone size, J gene, D gene, CDR3 DNA, CDR3 protein. The D gene is left open where the match is weak. The size entry is marked missing in some rows and otherwise reads once, few, many or a size class.

TRBV19	-	TRBJ1-1	TRBD1	TGTGCCAGTAGGACAGGGGGTTACAACACTGAAGCTTTCTTT	CASRTGGYNTEAFF
TRBV5-1	-	TRBJ2-5	TRBD2	TGCGCCAGCAGCTTGGATCCAGCGGGGGGGCAAGAGACCCAGTACTTC	CASSLDPAGGQETQYF
TRBV19	-	TRBJ2-3	TRBD1	TGTGCCAGTAGTATATCAGGGACAGGGAAAGGGGATACGCAGTATTTT	CASSISGTGKGDTQYF
TRBV7-2	-	TRBJ1-4	TRBD1	TGTGCCAGCAGCATCTCGACAGGGGTCGCTAATGAAAAACTGTTTTTT	CASSISTGVANEKLFF
TRBV6-5	-	TRBJ1-2	-	TGTGCCAGCAGCCGGGTCGCGGGGGCAGATGGCTACACCTTC	CASSRVAGADGYTF
TRBV6-5	-	TRBJ1-2	TRBD1	TGTGCCAGCAGACGCTCAGGGGGGACGTACTATGGCTACACCTTC	CASRRSGGTYYGYTF
TRBV19	-	TRBJ1-6	-	TGTGCCAGTAGTATAGTAAGGGGCAATTCACCCCTCCACTTT	CASSIVRGNSPLHF
TRBV9	-	TRBJ1-1	TRBD1	TGTGCCAGCAGCGCCGGGACAGGGGGTGAGAATGAAGCTTTCTTT	CASSAGTGGENEAFF
TRBV6-2/TRBV6-3	-	TRBJ1-1	-	TGTGCCAGCAGTTACCCTATCCCCGTAGCTTTCTTT	CASSYPIPVAFF
TRBV2	-	TRBJ2-2	TRBD2	TGTGCCAGCAGGCAGGGACTAGCAACCGGGGAGCTGTTTTTT	CASRQGLATGELFF
TRBV19	-	TRBJ2-6	TRBD1	TGTGCCAGTAGTATAACCGGGACAGGTTTGGCCGGGGCCAACGTCCTGACTTTC	CASSITGTGLAGANVLTF
TRBV7-2	-	TRBJ1-6	-	TGTGCCAGCCAATCTGGTACCGGAGGTAATTCACCCCTCCACTTT	CASQSGTGGNSPLHF
TRBV7-3	-	TRBJ2-4	-	TGTGCCAGCAGCCGATCGGGGGTGGGCATTCAGTACTTC	CASSRSGVGIQYF
TRBV6-5	-	TRBJ1-6	TRBD1	TGTGCCAGCCGGACGACAGGGATGGGAAATTCACCCCTCCACTTT	CASRTTGMGNSPLHF
TRBV2	-	TRBJ1-2	-	TGTGCCAGCAGTGTGATCCAGGGAGACTATGGCTACACCTTC	CASSVIQGDYGYTF
TRBV12-3/TRBV12-4	-	TRBJ1-1	-	TGTGCCAGCAGTGGACGGGGGGTTTTCTTT	CASSGRGVFF
TRBV6-5	-	TRBJ1-4	-	TGTGCCAGCAGCCGAACACCGGACGAAAAACTGTTTTTT	CASSRTPDEKLFF
TRBV2	few	TRBJ2-5	-	TGTGCCAGCAGTGAAAGGACAGACTACCAAGAGACCCAGTACTTC	CASSERTDYQETQYF
TRBV7-2	-	TRBJ2-7	TRBD2	TGTGCCAGCAGCTCCCCCTCCCTAGCGGGGGGGCCGTACGAGCAGTACTTC	CASSSPSLAGGPYEQYF
TRBV4-1	-	TRBJ1-4	TRBD1	TGCGCCAGCAGCCGAGGGGGCCTAGAGGAAAAACTGTTTTTT	CASSRGGLEEKLFF
TRBV10-3	few	TRBJ1-5	TRBD1	TGTGCCATCAGTGAGTCGTTTGGGACAGAAGAATATAGCAATCAGCCCCAGCATTTT	CAISESFGTEEYSNQPQHF
TRBV4-2	-	TRBJ2-3	TRBD1	TGTGCCAGCAGCCATGGGACAGCCAGAGATACGCAGTATTTT	CASSHGTARDTQYF
TRBV30	-	TRBJ2-3	TRBD2	TGTGCCTGGAGCTTAGCGGGGGCCGGGTCTGGCACAGATACGCAGTATTTT	CAWSLAGAGSGTDTQYF
TRBV18	-	TRBJ1-5	TRBD1	TGTGCCAGCTCACCCCCAGGGGGCAGTCAGCCCCAGCATTTT	CASSPPGGSQPQHF
TRBV19	-	TRBJ1-2	-	TGTGCCAGTAGTAAACGGGACCGGGACCGACGAGTCGGCTACACCTTC	CASSKRDRDRRVGYTF
TRBV19	once	TRBJ1-6	-	TGTGCCAGTAGAGTCAGGGCCAATTATAATTCACCCCTCCACTTT	CASRVRANYNSPLHF
TRBV7-2	-	TRBJ2-5	-	TGTGCCAGCAGCTCGTTCGTGGGAAACCAAGAGACCCAGTACTTC	CASSSFVGNQETQYF
TRBV27	-	TRBJ1-2	-	TGTGCCAGCAGTTTATCAGGCACCAACTATGGCTACACCTTC	CASSLSGTNYGYTF